This T cell receptor beta chain was documented in a study of CD8+ T cells in alopecia areata. This clone was counted between two and nine times. This CDR3 has 13 amino acids. Germline CDR1 reads MGHRA; CDR2 reads YSYEKL. V lost 1 base and J lost 6; bases outside the gene matches: 3. Specimens obtained from alopecia areata patients comprised lesional scalp punch biopsies and peripheral blood. cDNA serving as the sequencing template came from extracted, reverse transcribed RNA. Sequencing was performed with immunoSEQ multiplex PCR; in TCRdb, only in-frame clones are kept and a portion is missing. The data show tens of thousands of clones, approximately 61% seen once.

The TCR was taken from a human donor with alopecia areata. The sample was CD8+ T cells sorted from blood, taken at week 0. This rearrangement joins TRBV4-1 to TRBJ2-7, with 7 bases aligning to TRBD2. This CDR3 reads CASSQGGGAEQYF. The CDR3 DNA reads TGCGCCAGCAGCCAAGGGGGAGGGGCCGAGCAGTACTTC.